This is a list of T cell receptor beta chains from one sample in a study of shared clonotypes between healthy human individuals. Using immunoSEQ multiplex PCR, the repertoire was profiled, and TCRdb retains in-frame clones only, with some absent. The sample records about 960,000 clones, around 80% being singletons. Sequencing used memory CD4+ T cells sorted from blood. The origin of the receptors is a man aged 18 to 30 in good health. Each CDR3 is given with its conserved first and last residue. The D gene is left open where the match is weak. Size is omitted from some rows. Given values are once, few, many or a class for expanded clones.

.,TRBJ2-6,.,TRBV5-1,TGCGCCAGCAGCACCCAGGGAATCGGGGCCAACGTCCTGACTTTC,CASSTQGIGANVLTF
.,TRBJ2-5,.,TRBV7-8,TGTGCCAGCAGCTTACGGTGGGAAGAGACCCAGTACTTC,CASSLRWEETQYF
.,TRBJ1-3,.,TRBV7-2,TGTGCCAGCAGCTTACAGGGTTTCCTAGGGGGCTCTGGAAACACCATATATTTT,CASSLQGFLGGSGNTIYF
.,TRBJ2-2,.,TRBV6-4,TGTGCCAGCAGCGCCGACATGAACACCGGGGAGCTGTTTTTT,CASSADMNTGELFF
TRBD1,TRBJ2-5,.,TRBV29-1,TGCAGCGTTCGCCGGGGACAGGGTGGGGAGACCCAGTACTTC,CSVRRGQGGETQYF
TRBD2,TRBJ2-1,.,TRBV5-1,TGCGCCAGCAGCTATGGAGGCCTAGCGGGAGGGCACAATGAGCAGTTCTTC,CASSYGGLAGGHNEQFF
.,TRBJ1-2,.,TRBV5-4,TGTGCCAGCAGCTTGGAGGACGGCCGAGCTAACTATGGCTACACCTTC,CASSLEDGRANYGYTF
TRBD1,TRBJ2-2,.,TRBV28,TGTGCCAGCTCCGGGACAGGGTTCGCCGGGGAGCTGTTTTTT,CASSGTGFAGELFF
.,TRBJ1-5,many,TRBV28,TGTGCCAGCAGTCCCTGGTGGGATAGCAATCAGCCCCAGCATTTT,CASSPWWDSNQPQHF
.,TRBJ2-2,.,TRBV18,TGTGCCAGCTCATCAGAAGGGGCCGGGGAGCTGTTTTTT,CASSSEGAGELFF
.,TRBJ2-2,.,TRBV18,TGTGCCAGCTCACCACAGGGGCAAACCGGGGAGCTGTTTTTT,CASSPQGQTGELFF
TRBD1,TRBJ2-6,.,TRBV7-2,TGTGCCAGCAGCTTCTCCGGACAGGGAAACTCTGGGGCCAACGTCCTGACTTTC,CASSFSGQGNSGANVLTF
.,TRBJ1-4,once,TRBV10-3,TGTGCCATCAGTGTACAGTTGGGGACGGGGGAAAAACTGTTTTTT,CAISVQLGTGEKLFF
.,TRBJ1-1,.,TRBV9,TGTGCCAGCAGCGCCTTAAAGGGGAGCCCGAACACTGAAGCTTTCTTT,CASSALKGSPNTEAFF
TRBD1,TRBJ1-2,once,TRBV28,TGTGCCACAACAGGGACAGGGTTCAGCTATGGCTACACCTTC,CATTGTGFSYGYTF
TRBD1,TRBJ1-2,.,TRBV5-4,TGTGCCAGCAGCTCGGACAGGGGGAGTACTGGCTACACCTTC,CASSSDRGSTGYTF
.,TRBJ1-6,.,TRBV11-3,TGTGCCAGCAGCTTGCGGGTGGGTTCACCCCTCCACTTT,CASSLRVGSPLHF
.,TRBJ2-6,few,TRBV27,TGTGCCAGCAGTTCCTCCGGGGTGACTGGGGCCAACGTCCTGACTTTC,CASSSSGVTGANVLTF
TRBD2,TRBJ2-5,.,TRBV28,TGTGCCAGCAGTTCCGGGGGGGCGCGGACCCAGTACTTC,CASSSGGARTQYF
TRBD2,TRBJ2-7,many,TRBV6-5,TGTGCCAGCAGTTCGGGACTAGCGGAAGCATCCTACGAGCAGTACTTC,CASSSGLAEASYEQYF
.,TRBJ1-1,once,TRBV18,TGTGCCAGCTCACCGACAGGATTTTTTAGGGCTTTCTTT,CASSPTGFFRAFF
.,TRBJ2-7,few,TRBV6-5,TGTGCCAGCAGCACCGGGACACCTTACGAGCAGTACTTC,CASSTGTPYEQYF
.,TRBJ1-1,.,TRBV10-2,TGCGCCAGCAGGAAACAGGTCTTGAACACTGAAGCTTTCTTT,CASRKQVLNTEAFF
TRBD1,TRBJ1-1,once,TRBV2,TGTGCCAGCAGTGAAAATCGACAGGGTAGCGGATTTCACCCTGAAGCTTTCTTT,CASSENRQGSGFHPEAFF
.,TRBJ1-2,.,TRBV19,TGTGCCAGTAGTTCACCAGGGTCCTATGGCTACACCTTC,CASSSPGSYGYTF
.,TRBJ1-2,few,TRBV28,TGTGCCAGCACCCAAAATCCCGGTACGGCAGGCCTCTACACCTTC,CASTQNPGTAGLYTF
.,TRBJ2-7,.,TRBV27,TGTGCCAGCAGCAATAATTACGAGCAGTACTTC,CASSNNYEQYF
.,TRBJ1-3,.,TRBV6-5,TGTGCCACCGCGGGTACGGGAAATGCTGGAAACACCATATATTTT,CATAGTGNAGNTIYF
TRBD1,TRBJ1-4,.,TRBV6-1,TGTGCCAGCAGTGATGCGTCGGGACAGGGCAAAAAACTGTTTTTT,CASSDASGQGKKLFF
TRBD2,TRBJ2-3,.,TRBV19,TGTGCCAGCGCAACAGCGGGGGGCACAGATACGCAGTATTTT,CASATAGGTDTQYF
.,TRBJ1-5,.,TRBV6-1,TGTGCCAGCAGTGATTGGGGGGTCAATCAGCCCCAGCATTTT,CASSDWGVNQPQHF